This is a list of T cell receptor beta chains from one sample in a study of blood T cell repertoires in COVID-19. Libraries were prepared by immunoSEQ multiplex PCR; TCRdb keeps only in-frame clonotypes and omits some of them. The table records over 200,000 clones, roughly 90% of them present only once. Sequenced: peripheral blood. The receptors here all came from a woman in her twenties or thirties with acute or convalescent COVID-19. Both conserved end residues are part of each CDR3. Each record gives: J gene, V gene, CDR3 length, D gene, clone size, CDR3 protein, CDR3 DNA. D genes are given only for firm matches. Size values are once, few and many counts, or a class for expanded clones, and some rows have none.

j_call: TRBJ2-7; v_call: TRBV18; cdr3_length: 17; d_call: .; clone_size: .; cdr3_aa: CASSPVGGGSSSYEQYF; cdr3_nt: TGTGCCAGCTCACCAGTTGGGGGAGGCTCGAGCTCCTACGAGCAGTACTTC
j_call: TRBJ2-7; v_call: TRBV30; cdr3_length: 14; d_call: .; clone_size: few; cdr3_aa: CAWSSDQRAYEQYF; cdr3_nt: TGTGCCTGGAGTTCCGACCAGCGGGCCTACGAGCAGTACTTC
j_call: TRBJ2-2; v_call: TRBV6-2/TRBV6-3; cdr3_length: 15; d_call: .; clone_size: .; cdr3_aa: CASSYPSRLDGELFF; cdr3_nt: TGTGCCAGCAGTTACCCGTCCCGACTTGACGGGGAGCTGTTTTTT
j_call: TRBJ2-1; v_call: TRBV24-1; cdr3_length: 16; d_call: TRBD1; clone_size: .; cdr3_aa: CATSDSGQGSYNEQFF; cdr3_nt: TGTGCCACCAGTGATTCGGGACAGGGTTCCTACAATGAGCAGTTCTTC
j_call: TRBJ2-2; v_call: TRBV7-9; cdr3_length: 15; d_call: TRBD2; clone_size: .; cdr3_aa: CASSSLAGTTGELFF; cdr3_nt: TGTGCCAGCAGCTCACTAGCGGGAACCACCGGGGAGCTGTTTTTT
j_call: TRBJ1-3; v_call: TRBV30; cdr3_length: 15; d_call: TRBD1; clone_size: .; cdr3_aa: CAWSSQGTSGNTIYF; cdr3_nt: TGTGCCTGGAGCTCACAGGGGACTTCTGGAAACACCATATATTTT
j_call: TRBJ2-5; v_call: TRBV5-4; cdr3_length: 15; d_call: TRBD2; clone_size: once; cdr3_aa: CASSHSGRGPGTQYF; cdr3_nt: TGTGCCAGCAGCCACAGCGGGAGGGGGCCAGGGACCCAGTACTTC
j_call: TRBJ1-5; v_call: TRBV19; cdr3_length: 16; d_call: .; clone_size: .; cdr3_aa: CASRVQGGRGNQPQHF; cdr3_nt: TGTGCCAGTAGGGTCCAGGGAGGGAGGGGCAATCAGCCCCAGCATTTT
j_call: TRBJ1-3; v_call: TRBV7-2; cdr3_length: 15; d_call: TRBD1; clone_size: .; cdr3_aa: CASSFRQGSGNTIYF; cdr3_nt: TGTGCCAGCAGCTTCCGACAGGGCTCTGGAAACACCATATATTTT
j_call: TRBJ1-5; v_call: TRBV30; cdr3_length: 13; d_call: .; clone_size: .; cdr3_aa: CAWSPHSNQPQHF; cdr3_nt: TGTGCCTGGAGCCCCCATAGCAATCAGCCCCAGCATTTT
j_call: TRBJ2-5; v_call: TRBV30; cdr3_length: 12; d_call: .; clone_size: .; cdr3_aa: CALEVFRETQYF; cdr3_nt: TGTGCCTTGGAGGTGTTTCGAGAGACCCAGTACTTC
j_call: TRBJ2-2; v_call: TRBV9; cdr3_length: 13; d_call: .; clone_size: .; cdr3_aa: CASSAPGSGELFF; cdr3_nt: TGTGCCAGCAGCGCCCCAGGGTCCGGGGAGCTGTTTTTT
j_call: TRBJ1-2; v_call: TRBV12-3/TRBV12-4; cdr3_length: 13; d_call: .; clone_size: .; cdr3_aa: CASSLDRKGPYTF; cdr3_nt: TGTGCCAGCAGTTTAGACAGGAAGGGGCCCTACACCTTC
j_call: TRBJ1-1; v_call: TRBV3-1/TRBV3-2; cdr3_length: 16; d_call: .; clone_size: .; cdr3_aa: CASSQSIYRINTEAFF; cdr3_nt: TGTGCCAGCAGCCAATCTATTTACAGAATAAACACTGAAGCTTTCTTT
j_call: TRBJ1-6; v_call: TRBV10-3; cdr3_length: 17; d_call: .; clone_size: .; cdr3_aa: CAISTGTKGSYNSPLHF; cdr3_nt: TGTGCCATCAGTACGGGGACAAAAGGCTCCTATAATTCACCCCTCCACTTT
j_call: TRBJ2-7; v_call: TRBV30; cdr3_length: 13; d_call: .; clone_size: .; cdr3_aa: CAWSGTLTYEQYF; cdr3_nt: TGTGCCTGGAGTGGGACTTTAACCTACGAGCAGTACTTC
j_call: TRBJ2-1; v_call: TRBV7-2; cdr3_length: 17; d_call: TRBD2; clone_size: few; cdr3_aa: CASSLVAGSYSYNEQFF; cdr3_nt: TGTGCCAGCAGCTTAGTAGCGGGATCTTATTCCTACAATGAGCAGTTCTTC
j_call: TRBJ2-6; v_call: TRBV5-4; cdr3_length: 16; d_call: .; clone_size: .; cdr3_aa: CASSLEGGAGANVLTF; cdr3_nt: TGTGCCAGCAGCTTGGAAGGGGGGGCCGGGGCCAACGTCCTGACTTTC
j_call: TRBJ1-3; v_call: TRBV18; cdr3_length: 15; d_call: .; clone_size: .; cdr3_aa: CASSQGAASGNTIYF; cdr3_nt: TGTGCCAGCTCACAGGGAGCAGCCTCTGGAAACACCATATATTTT
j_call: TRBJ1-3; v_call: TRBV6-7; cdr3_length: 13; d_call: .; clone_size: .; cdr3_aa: CASVEATGNTIYF; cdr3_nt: TGTGCCAGTGTGGAGGCGACTGGAAACACCATATATTTT
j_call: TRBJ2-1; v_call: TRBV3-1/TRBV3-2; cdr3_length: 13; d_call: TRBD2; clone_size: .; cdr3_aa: CASSQVPGGEQFF; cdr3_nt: TGTGCCAGCAGCCAAGTTCCGGGAGGGGAGCAGTTCTTC
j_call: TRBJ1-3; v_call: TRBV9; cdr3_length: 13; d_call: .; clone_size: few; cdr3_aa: CASSLPTEDTIYF; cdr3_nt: TGTGCCAGCAGCCTACCCACCGAGGACACCATATATTTT
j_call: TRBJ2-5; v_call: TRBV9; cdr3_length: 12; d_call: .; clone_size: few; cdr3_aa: CASSDISETQYF; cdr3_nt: TGTGCCAGCAGCGACATTTCGGAGACCCAGTACTTC
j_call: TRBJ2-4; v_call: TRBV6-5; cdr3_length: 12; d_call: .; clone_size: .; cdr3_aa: CASMGGPTIQYF; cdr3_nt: TGTGCCAGCATGGGGGGGCCGACCATTCAGTACTTC
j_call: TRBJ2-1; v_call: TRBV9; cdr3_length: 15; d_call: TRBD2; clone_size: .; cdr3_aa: CASSTSSGVNNEQFF; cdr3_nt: TGTGCCAGCAGCACCTCTAGCGGGGTTAACAATGAGCAGTTCTTC
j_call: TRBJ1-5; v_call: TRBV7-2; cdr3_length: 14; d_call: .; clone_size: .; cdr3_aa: CASSPTGFEQPQHF; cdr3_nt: TGTGCCAGCAGCCCTACAGGGTTCGAGCAGCCCCAGCATTTT
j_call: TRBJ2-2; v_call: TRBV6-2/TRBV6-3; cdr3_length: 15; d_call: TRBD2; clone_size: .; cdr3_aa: CASSTGLADTGELFF; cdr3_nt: TGTGCCAGCAGCACCGGACTAGCGGATACCGGGGAGCTGTTTTTT
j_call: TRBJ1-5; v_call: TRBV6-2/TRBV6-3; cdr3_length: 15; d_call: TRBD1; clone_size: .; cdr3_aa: CASSQPGAGGQPQHF; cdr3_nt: TGTGCCAGCAGCCAACCGGGGGCAGGGGGTCAGCCCCAGCATTTT
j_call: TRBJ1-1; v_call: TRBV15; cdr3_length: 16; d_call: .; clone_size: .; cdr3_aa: CATSRDRLQGNTEAFF; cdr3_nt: TGTGCCACCAGCAGAGATCGTCTACAGGGAAACACTGAAGCTTTCTTT
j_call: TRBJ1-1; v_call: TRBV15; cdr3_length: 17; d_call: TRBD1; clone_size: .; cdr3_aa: CATSLEIEGAGTTEAFF; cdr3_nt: TGTGCCACCAGCCTTGAAATAGAGGGGGCGGGGACCACTGAAGCTTTCTTT
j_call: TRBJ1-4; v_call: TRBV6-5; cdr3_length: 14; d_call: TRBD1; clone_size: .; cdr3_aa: CATERQGRGEKLFF; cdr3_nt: TGTGCCACGGAAAGACAGGGGCGAGGAGAAAAACTGTTTTTT
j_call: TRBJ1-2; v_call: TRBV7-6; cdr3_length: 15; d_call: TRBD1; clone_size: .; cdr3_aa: CASSAQQGAGYGYTF; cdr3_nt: TGTGCCAGCAGCGCACAACAGGGGGCTGGCTATGGCTACACCTTC
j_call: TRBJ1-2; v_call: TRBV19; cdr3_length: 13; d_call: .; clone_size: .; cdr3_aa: CASSIEQTYGYTF; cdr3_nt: TGTGCCAGTAGTATAGAACAGACCTATGGCTACACCTTC
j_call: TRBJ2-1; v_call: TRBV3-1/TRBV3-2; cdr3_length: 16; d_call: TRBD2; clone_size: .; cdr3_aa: CASSHDPGLAGDEQFF; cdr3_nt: TGTGCCAGCAGCCACGACCCGGGACTAGCGGGCGATGAGCAGTTCTTC
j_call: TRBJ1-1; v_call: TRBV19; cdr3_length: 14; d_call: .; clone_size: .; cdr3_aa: CASSLTAMNTEAFF; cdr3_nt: TGTGCCAGTAGTTTGACAGCCATGAACACTGAAGCTTTCTTT
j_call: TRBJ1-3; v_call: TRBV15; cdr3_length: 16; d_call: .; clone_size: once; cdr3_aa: CATSRVGALSGNTIYF; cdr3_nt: TGTGCCACCAGCAGAGTGGGGGCCCTCTCTGGAAACACCATATATTTT
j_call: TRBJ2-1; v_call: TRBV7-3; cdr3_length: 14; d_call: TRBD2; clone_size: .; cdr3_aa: CASSLGGRANEQFF; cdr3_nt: TGTGCCAGCAGCTTAGGCGGGAGGGCCAATGAGCAGTTCTTC
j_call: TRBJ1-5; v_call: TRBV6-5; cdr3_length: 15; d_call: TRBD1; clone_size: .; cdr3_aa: CASRNTGGVNQPQHF; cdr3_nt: TGTGCCAGCAGGAATACAGGGGGCGTCAATCAGCCCCAGCATTTT
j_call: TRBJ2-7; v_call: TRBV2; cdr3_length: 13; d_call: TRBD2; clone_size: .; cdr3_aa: CASRGLLDYEQYF; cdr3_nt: TGTGCCAGCAGGGGACTACTAGACTACGAGCAGTACTTC
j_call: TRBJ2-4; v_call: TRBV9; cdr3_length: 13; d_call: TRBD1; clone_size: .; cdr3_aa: CASSGGQGNIQYF; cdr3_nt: TGTGCCAGCAGCGGGGGACAGGGAAACATTCAGTACTTC
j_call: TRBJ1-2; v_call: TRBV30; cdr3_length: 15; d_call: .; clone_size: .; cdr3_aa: CAWSVRGSVNYGYTF; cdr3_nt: TGTGCCTGGAGTGTACGTGGCAGTGTGAACTATGGCTACACCTTC
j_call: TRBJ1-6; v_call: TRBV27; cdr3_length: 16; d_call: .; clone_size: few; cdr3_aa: CASSFSRSSYNSPLHF; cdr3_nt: TGTGCCAGCAGTTTTTCTCGGAGCTCCTATAATTCACCCCTCCACTTT
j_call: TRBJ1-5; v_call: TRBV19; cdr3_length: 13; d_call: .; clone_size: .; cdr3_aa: CAISDSPNQPQHF; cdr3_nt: TGTGCCATTTCGGACAGCCCGAATCAGCCCCAGCATTTT
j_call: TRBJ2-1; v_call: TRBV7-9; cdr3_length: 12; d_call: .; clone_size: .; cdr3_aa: CASSLVSPEQFF; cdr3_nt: TGTGCCAGCAGCTTAGTGAGTCCAGAGCAGTTCTTC
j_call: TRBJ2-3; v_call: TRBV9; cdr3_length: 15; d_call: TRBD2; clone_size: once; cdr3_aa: CASSVASGSADTQYF; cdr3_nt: TGTGCCAGCAGCGTGGCTAGCGGGAGCGCAGATACGCAGTATTTT
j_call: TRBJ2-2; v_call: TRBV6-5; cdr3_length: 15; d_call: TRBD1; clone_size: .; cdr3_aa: CASRAGQGITGELFF; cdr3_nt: TGTGCCAGTAGGGCCGGACAGGGTATCACCGGGGAGCTGTTTTTT
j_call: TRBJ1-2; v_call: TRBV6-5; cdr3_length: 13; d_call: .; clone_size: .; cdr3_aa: CASSGAPNYGYTF; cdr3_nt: TGTGCCAGCTCAGGGGCACCCAACTATGGCTACACCTTC
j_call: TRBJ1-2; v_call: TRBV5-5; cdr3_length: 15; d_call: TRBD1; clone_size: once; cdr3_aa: CASRSAGTGLHGYTF; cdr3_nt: TGTGCCAGCAGATCGGCTGGGACAGGGTTACATGGCTACACCTTC